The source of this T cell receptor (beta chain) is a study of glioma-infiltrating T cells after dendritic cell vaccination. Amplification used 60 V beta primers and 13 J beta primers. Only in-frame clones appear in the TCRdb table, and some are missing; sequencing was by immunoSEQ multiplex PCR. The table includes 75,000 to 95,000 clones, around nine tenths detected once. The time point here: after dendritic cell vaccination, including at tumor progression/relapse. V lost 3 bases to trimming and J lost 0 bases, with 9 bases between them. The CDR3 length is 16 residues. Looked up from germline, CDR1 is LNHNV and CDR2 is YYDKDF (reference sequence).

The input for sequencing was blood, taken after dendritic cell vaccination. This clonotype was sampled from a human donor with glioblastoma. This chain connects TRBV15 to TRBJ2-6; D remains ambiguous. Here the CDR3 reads CATSRGRSSGANVLTF. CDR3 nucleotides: TGTGCCACCAGCAGGGGCAGAAGCTCTGGGGCCAACGTCCTGACTTTC.